This is a list of T cell receptor beta chains from one sample in a study of shared clonotypes between healthy human individuals. Assay: immunoSEQ multiplex PCR; the TCRdb copy retains only in-frame clones and omits some. There are some 1.1 million clones in the sample; approximately 80% occur only once, and 0.89% lies in the top ten. Sequenced material: memory CD4+ T cells from PBMCs. The receptors derive from a man younger than 35 in good health. Some clones in this sample may be carry-over from other donors' samples. Both conserved end residues are part of each CDR3. The order of the fields is J gene, V gene, clone size, D gene, CDR3 protein, CDR3 DNA. A D gene is named only where the DNA matches it firmly. The size entry is marked missing in some rows and otherwise reads once, few, many or a size class.

J: TRBJ1-1; V: TRBV5-1; size: few; D: NA; CDR3: CASSVSSGTEAFF; DNA: TGCGCCAGCAGCGTCAGTTCGGGTACTGAAGCTTTCTTT
J: TRBJ1-2; V: TRBV5-1; size: many; D: TRBD1; CDR3: CASSPTQGDSNYGYTF; DNA: TGCGCCAGCAGCCCTACCCAAGGGGACAGTAACTATGGCTACACCTTC
J: TRBJ1-1; V: TRBV9; size: few; D: NA; CDR3: CASSGSRDLNTEAFF; DNA: TGTGCCAGCAGCGGGAGTCGCGATTTGAACACTGAAGCTTTCTTT
J: TRBJ1-2; V: TRBV7-2; size: NA; D: TRBD1; CDR3: CASSLGTGVYGYTF; DNA: TGTGCCAGCAGCTTAGGGACAGGCGTCTATGGCTACACCTTC
J: TRBJ2-4; V: TRBV14; size: NA; D: NA; CDR3: CASSRSGQRGIQYF; DNA: TGTGCCAGCAGCCGCTCCGGACAGAGGGGCATTCAGTACTTC
J: TRBJ2-3; V: TRBV14; size: NA; D: NA; CDR3: CASSPQADTQYF; DNA: TGTGCCAGCAGCCCTCAGGCAGATACGCAGTATTTT
J: TRBJ1-2; V: TRBV10-1; size: NA; D: NA; CDR3: CASTLGTLPNYGYTF; DNA: TGCGCCAGCACCCTAGGAACACTACCTAACTATGGCTACACCTTC
J: TRBJ2-1; V: TRBV11-1; size: few; D: NA; CDR3: CASSLQGSSYNEQFF; DNA: TGTGCCAGCAGCTTACAGGGGAGCTCCTACAATGAGCAGTTCTTC
J: TRBJ2-7; V: TRBV10-3; size: NA; D: TRBD2; CDR3: CAISSGTSGSYEQYF; DNA: TGTGCCATCAGCTCCGGGACTAGCGGGTCCTACGAGCAGTACTTC
J: TRBJ2-1; V: TRBV5-6; size: once; D: NA; CDR3: CASSRSSGYSYNEQFF; DNA: TGTGCCAGCAGCCGCTCCTCCGGCTACTCCTACAATGAGCAGTTCTTC